These 21 T cell receptor beta chains originate from one sample sequenced in a study of cytomegalovirus exposure and HLA in healthy donors. The PCR had 60 Vbeta and 13 Jbeta primers. Clones were read by immunoSEQ multiplex PCR, and TCRdb kept only the in-frame ones, dropping some. The sample contains some 170,000 clones, roughly three quarters of which appear only once. Sequencing was carried out using PBMCs. The receptors here all came from a man aged 18-30 years in good health and CMV-seropositive.

In DNA form, the CDR3 reads TGTGCCAGCGAACCCGGAGAGGGGGACGTTGAAAAACTGTTTTTT. It is translated as CASEPGEGDVEKLFF. The rearrangement joins TRBV7-9 to TRBJ1-4; tentative D call: TRBD1 (6 bases). This CDR3 spans 15 amino acids. From germline, CDR1 is SEHNR and CDR2 FQNEAQ (reference sequence). Trimming took 8 bases from V and 7 from J, leaving 20 bases between them.

Only a few counts were recorded for this clone. This chain links TRBV5-1 with TRBJ2-1, with TRBD1 matching over 11 bases. With 0 bases clipped from V and 7 bases from J, the junction kept 6 bases outside the gene matches. The CDR3 is 16 amino acids. Germline V CDR1 and CDR2: SGHRS, YFSETQ. In DNA, the CDR3 is TGCGCCAGCAGCTTGGCCGTGTGGGACAGGGGGAATGAGCAGTTCTTC. Encoded protein: CASSLAVWDRGNEQFF.

The V gene is TRBV19, the J gene TRBJ1-1; D may be TRBD1 (5 bases). Trimming pared 5 bases from V and 11 bases from J, leaving 15 bases between. The CDR3 totals 12 residues. Germline V gene data show CDR1 as LNHDA and CDR2 as SQIVND (reference sequence). CDR3 sequence: CASSSLGTQAFF. The CDR3 DNA sequence: TGTGCCAGTAGTTCCCTGGGGACTCAGGCTTTCTTT.

The chain uses TRBV27 and TRBJ1-2; D gene unclear. The CDR3 length is 14 residues. V lost 5 bases to trimming and J lost 5 bases, with 15 bases between them. Germline V gene lookup returns CDR1 MNHEY and CDR2 SMNVEV (reference sequence). The CDR3 DNA reads as TGTGCCAGCAGTGCGGGCCTGGGCGCGTATGGCTACACCTTC. Its protein product is CASSAGLGAYGYTF.

This clone has only one observation. The V call is TRBV25-1, the J call TRBJ1-1; 9 bases are a match to TRBD1. This CDR3 comprises 16 residues. J lost 0 bases, V lost 3 bases, and 5 bases had no gene match. Germline-derived CDR1 and CDR2 are MGHDK and SYGVNS. The DNA for the CDR3 is TGTGCCAGCAGTGACTTGACAGGGGGAATGAACACTGAAGCTTTCTTT. As protein: CASSDLTGGMNTEAFF.

J is TRBJ1-2 and V is TRBV14; TRBD1 matches 8 bases. The CDR3 is 16 residues long. Per the germline V gene, CDR1 is SGHDN and CDR2 is FVKESK. Germline trimming cut 5 bases from V and 6 bases from J; bases unmatched to any gene: 14. CDR3 residues: CASSGDGQGAENGYTF. In DNA, the CDR3 is TGTGCCAGCAGCGGAGACGGACAGGGAGCGGAGAATGGCTACACCTTC.

The chain joins TRBV6-5 to TRBJ1-1; 7 bases map to TRBD1. Germline CDR1 and CDR2: MNHEY and SVGAGI. J was trimmed by 2 bases and V by 2 bases; bases with no gene match: 2. This CDR3 contains 14 residues. Here the CDR3 reads CASSYGTDNTEAFF. The CDR3 DNA sequence: TGTGCCAGCAGTTACGGGACAGACAACACTGAAGCTTTCTTT.

The CDR3 sequence: CASGITDQGNQPQHF. For the CDR3, the DNA is TGTGCCAGCGGGATTACGGACCAGGGGAATCAGCCCCAGCATTTT. This chain joins TRBV27 and TRBJ1-5, with TRBD1 as a possible D gene (6 bases). The CDR3 spans 15 residues. Trimming took off 8 bases at V and 4 bases at J, with 18 bases between the two ends. CDR1 and CDR2 (germline): MNHEY, SMNVEV (reference sequence).

J is TRBJ2-1 and V is TRBV6-4, with 9 positions matching TRBD2. The trim removed 10 bases at V and 10 bases at J, leaving 14 bases unmatched. This CDR3 has 14 amino acids. The germline CDR1 and CDR2 sequences are MRHNA and SNTAGT. The CDR3 nucleotides read TGTGCCACCCGTGTGGGAGCGGGAGGTTTGGAGCAGTTCTTC. It yields the protein CATRVGAGGLEQFF.

This sequence joins TRBV7-6 and TRBJ2-3, with 8 bases lining up with TRBD2. The CDR3 has 17 residues. Germline V gene sequence: CDR1 SGHVS, CDR2 FNYEAQ. Germline trimming cut 4 bases from V and 0 bases from J; bases unmatched to any gene: 9. CDR3 protein: CASSSLGGGPSTDTQYF. The CDR3 nucleotides read TGTGCCAGCAGCTCTCTCGGCGGGGGGCCTAGCACAGATACGCAGTATTTT.

The V and J genes are TRBV18 and TRBJ1-3; 8 bases map to TRBD1. Germline assignment: CDR1 KGHSH and CDR2 LQKENI. This CDR3 has 16 amino acids. V shed 2 bases and J 9 bases; nucleotides not matched to a gene: 12. The CDR3 region has the DNA TGTGCCAGCTCACCAGGACAGGGTGGAACAGTTGGCACCATATATTTT. Encoded protein: CASSPGQGGTVGTIYF.

The chain combines TRBV9 with TRBJ2-1, with TRBD2 matching 8 bases. The CDR3 consists of 14 residues. J was trimmed by 10 bases and V by 2 bases; bases with no gene match: 8. Germline V gene data show CDR1 as SGDLS and CDR2 as YYNGEE. The CDR3 coding sequence is TGTGCCAGCAGCGTTAGCGGGATTAAAGGCGAGCAGTTCTTC. Translating it yields CASSVSGIKGEQFF.

This chain connects TRBV6-1 to TRBJ2-7; D may be TRBD2 (5 bases). V was trimmed by 3 bases and J by 0 bases, leaving 9 bases between them. Germline V gives CDR1 MNHNS, CDR2 SASEGT. This CDR3 region has 14 residues. The CDR3 DNA follows: TGTGCCAGCAGTGAGGACTGGAGCTCCTACGAGCAGTACGTC. It translates to CASSEDWSSYEQYV.

This clone was seen once. The germline gene is not matched at one end of the junction; a read error may be the cause. The rearrangement links TRBV7-7 to TRBJ2-5, with TRBD2 matching 7 bases. Germline CDR1 is SSHAT and CDR2 is FNYEAQ (reference sequence). This CDR3 has 16 amino acids. Written as DNA, the CDR3 is TGTGCTAGCAGCTTAATTTCCGAGCGGGGTCAAGAGACCCAGTACTTC. Translated, it gives CASSLISERGQETQYF.

The rearrangement uses TRBV6-6 and TRBJ2-1, with 7 bases matching TRBD2. This CDR3 is 15 amino acids long. The germline gives CDR1 MNHNY, CDR2 SVGAGI (reference sequence). With 6 bases clipped from V and 8 bases from J, the junction kept 13 bases outside the gene matches. CDR3 region: CASSTQGGRFHEQFF. The CDR3 coding sequence is TGTGCCAGCAGCACTCAGGGCGGGAGATTCCATGAGCAGTTCTTC.

The chain employs TRBV2 and TRBJ2-4; 10 nucleotides match TRBD2. Trimming removed 7 bases from V and 3 bases from J; junction bases left unmatched: 12. The germline V gene encodes CDR1 SNHLY and CDR2 FYNNEI. The CDR3 is made up of 17 amino acids. CDR3 residues: CASTRSSGRADKNIQYF. The CDR3 nucleotides are TGTGCCAGCACTCGTTCCAGCGGGAGGGCCGACAAAAACATTCAGTACTTC.

The chain links TRBV6-1 to TRBJ1-2, with D unclear. Germline assignment: CDR1 MNHNS and CDR2 SASEGT. The CDR3 has 15 residues. The germline V and J ends were trimmed by 2 bases and 4 bases, with 14 bases remaining between them. Here the CDR3 reads CASSESLEVSYGYTF. The CDR3 nucleotides read TGTGCCAGCAGTGAATCCCTAGAGGTTAGCTATGGCTACACCTTC.

In its sample, this clone was seen a few times. The V and J genes are TRBV4-1 and TRBJ1-6, with D possibly being TRBD1 (6 bases). Trimming took 0 bases from V and 7 from J, leaving 13 bases between them. There are 16 residues in the CDR3. CDR1 is MGHRA, CDR2 YSYEKL, per germline. CDR3 protein: CASSQDGTYLNSPLHF. The CDR3 nucleotides read TGCGCCAGCAGCCAAGACGGGACATATCTAAATTCACCCCTCCACTTT.

This CDR3 is CASSQNPDTSSTDTQYF. The CDR3 DNA sequence: TGTGCCAGCAGCCAAAACCCGGACACCTCTAGCACAGATACGCAGTATTTT. The V call is TRBV11-1, the J call TRBJ2-3; a possible D gene is TRBD1 (5 bases). The CDR3 spans 17 residues. Germline values: CDR1 SGHAT, CDR2 FQDESV (reference sequence). V lost 5 bases and J lost 0, with 18 bases in between.

The chain joins TRBV2 to TRBJ1-5; 9 nucleotides match TRBD1. Per the germline V gene, CDR1 is SNHLY and CDR2 is FYNNEI. V trimming: 2 bases; J trimming: 0 bases; junction bases outside the gene matches: 5. CDR3 size: 17 residues. CDR3 sequence reads: CASSETGQGNSNQPQHF. The CDR3 nucleotides read TGTGCCAGCAGTGAAACGGGACAGGGAAATAGCAATCAGCCCCAGCATTTT.

The chain links TRBV7-9 to TRBJ2-2; tentatively, D is TRBD1 (5 bases). V was trimmed by 3 bases and J by 5 bases, leaving 10 bases between them. Germline loops: CDR1 SEHNR, CDR2 FQNEAQ (reference sequence). CDR3 length equals 14 residues. In DNA form, the CDR3 reads TGTGCCAGCAGCTTGTCAGGGCCGACCGGGGAGCTGTTTTTT. Its protein is CASSLSGPTGELFF.